This T cell receptor beta chain appears in the sequencing data of a study of blood T cell repertoires in COVID-19. Libraries were prepared by immunoSEQ multiplex PCR; TCRdb keeps only in-frame clonotypes and omits some of them. The sample records about 150,000 clones, roughly 81% being singletons. Deletions cut 7 bases from V and 2 bases from J, with 11 bases between. This CDR3 has 14 residues. Germline CDR1 MNHEY, CDR2 SMNVEV (reference sequence). This chain uses TRBV27 with TRBJ2-2; the D gene is possibly TRBD1 (5 bases). This clonotype originated in a woman of 80 years or more with COVID-19, enrolled during active disease. Sequenced input: peripheral blood. CDR3 loop: CASKDQGNTGELFF. As DNA, the CDR3 is TGTGCCAGCAAGGACCAGGGAAACACCGGGGAGCTGTTTTTT.